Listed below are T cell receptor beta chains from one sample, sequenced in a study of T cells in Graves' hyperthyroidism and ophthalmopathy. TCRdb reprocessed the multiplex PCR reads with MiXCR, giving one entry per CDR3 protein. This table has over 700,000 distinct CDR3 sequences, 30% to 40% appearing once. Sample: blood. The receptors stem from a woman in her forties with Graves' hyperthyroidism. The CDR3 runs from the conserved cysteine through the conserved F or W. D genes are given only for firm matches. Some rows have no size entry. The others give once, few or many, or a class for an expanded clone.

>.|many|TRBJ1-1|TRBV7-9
TGTGCCAGCAGCTTAGGAGCGATGAACACTGAAGCTTTCTTT
CASSLGAMNTEAFF
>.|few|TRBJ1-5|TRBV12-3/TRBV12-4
TGTGCCAGCAGTTTACTTTTGGCTATCAATCAGCCCCAGCATTTT
CASSLLLAINQPQHF
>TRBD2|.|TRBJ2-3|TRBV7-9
TGTGCCAGCAGCGCGGGGGGGCCAAGCACAGATACGCAGTATTTT
CASSAGGPSTDTQYF
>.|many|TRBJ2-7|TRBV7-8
TGTGCCAGCACTTTGGGGCTACGCGAGGACGAGCAGTACTTC
CASTLGLREDEQYF
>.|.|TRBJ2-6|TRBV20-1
TGCAGTGCTAACAAATTGGGCGGGCAGACCTCTGGGGCCAACGTCCTGACTTTC
CSANKLGGQTSGANVLTF
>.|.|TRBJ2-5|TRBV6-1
TGTGCCAGCAGTCCCCGACAACAAGAGACCCAGTACTTC
CASSPRQQETQYF
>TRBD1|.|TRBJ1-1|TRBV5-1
TGCGCCAGCAGCTCCTCCCCAATACAGGGGGCGGCTGAAGCTTTCTTT
CASSSSPIQGAAEAFF
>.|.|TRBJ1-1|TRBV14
TGTGCCAGCTCACCAAGAGGAAGAACAGGTTATAACACTGAAGCTTTCTTT
CASSPRGRTGYNTEAFF
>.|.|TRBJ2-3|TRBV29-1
TGCAGCGTTGATCTAGCTTCGGATACGCAGTATTTT
CSVDLASDTQYF
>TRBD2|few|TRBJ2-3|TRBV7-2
TGTGCCAGCAGCCGATACTGGACTAGCGGGAGGGGAGATACGCAGTATTTT
CASSRYWTSGRGDTQYF
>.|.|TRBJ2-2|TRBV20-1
TGCAGCGCTGCCCGCTCCACCGGGCCCGGGGAGCTGTTTTTT
CSAARSTGPGELFF
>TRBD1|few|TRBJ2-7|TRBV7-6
TGTGCCAGCAGCTTAGCCACCACCAACAGGGGGCGAACCTACGAGCAGTACTTC
CASSLATTNRGRTYEQYF
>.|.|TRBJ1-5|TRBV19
TGTGCCAGTAGTCCCGGGGTCCGAAATCAGCCCCAGCATTTT
CASSPGVRNQPQHF